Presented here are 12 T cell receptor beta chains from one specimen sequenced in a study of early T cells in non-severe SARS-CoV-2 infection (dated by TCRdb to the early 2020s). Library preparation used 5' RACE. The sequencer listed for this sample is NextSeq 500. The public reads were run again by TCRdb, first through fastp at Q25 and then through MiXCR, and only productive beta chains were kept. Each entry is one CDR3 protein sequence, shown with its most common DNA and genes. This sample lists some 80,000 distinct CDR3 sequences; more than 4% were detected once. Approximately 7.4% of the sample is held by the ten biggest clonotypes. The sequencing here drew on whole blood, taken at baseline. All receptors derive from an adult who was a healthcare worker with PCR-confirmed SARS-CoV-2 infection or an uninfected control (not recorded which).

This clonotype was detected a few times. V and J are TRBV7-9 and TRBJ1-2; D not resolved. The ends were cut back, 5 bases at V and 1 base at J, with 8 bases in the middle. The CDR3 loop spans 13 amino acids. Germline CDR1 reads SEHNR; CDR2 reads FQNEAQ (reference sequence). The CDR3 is CASSAGYNYGYTF. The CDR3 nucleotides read TGTGCCAGCAGCGCCGGATATAACTATGGCTACACCTTC.

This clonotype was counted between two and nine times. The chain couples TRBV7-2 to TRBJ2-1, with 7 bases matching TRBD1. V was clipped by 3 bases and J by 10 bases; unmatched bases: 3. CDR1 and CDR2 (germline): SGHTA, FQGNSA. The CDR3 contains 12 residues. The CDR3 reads CASSFPGQEQFF. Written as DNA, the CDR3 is TGTGCCAGCAGCTTCCCGGGACAGGAGCAGTTCTTC.

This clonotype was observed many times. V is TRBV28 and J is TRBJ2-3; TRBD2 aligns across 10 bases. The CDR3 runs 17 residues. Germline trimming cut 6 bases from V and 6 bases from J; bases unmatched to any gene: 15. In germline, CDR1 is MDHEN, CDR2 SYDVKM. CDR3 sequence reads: CASSQILAGVGADTQYF. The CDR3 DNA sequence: TGTGCCAGCAGCCAAATCCTAGCGGGAGTAGGGGCGGATACGCAGTATTTT.

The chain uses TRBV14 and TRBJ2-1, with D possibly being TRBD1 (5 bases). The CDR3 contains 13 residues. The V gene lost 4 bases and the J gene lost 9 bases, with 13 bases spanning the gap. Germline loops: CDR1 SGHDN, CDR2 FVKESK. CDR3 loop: CASSRYRRGEQFF. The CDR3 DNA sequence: TGTGCCAGCAGCCGCTACAGGCGTGGTGAGCAGTTCTTC.

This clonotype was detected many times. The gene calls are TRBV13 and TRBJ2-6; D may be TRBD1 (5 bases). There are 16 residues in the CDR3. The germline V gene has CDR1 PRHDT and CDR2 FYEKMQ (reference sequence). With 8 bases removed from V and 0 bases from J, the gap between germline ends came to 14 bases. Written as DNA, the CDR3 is TGTGCCAGCCGATTGGGGCAGAGCTCTGGGGCCAACGTCCTGACTTTC. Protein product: CASRLGQSSGANVLTF.

The CDR3 DNA reads TGTGCCAGCAGTTCACTAGGCGAGACAGGCACCTACGAGCAGTACTTC. Its protein product is CASSSLGETGTYEQYF. V gene TRBV27 combines with J gene TRBJ2-7; TRBD1 might be the D (6 bases). The ends were cut back, 4 bases at V and 2 bases at J, with 18 bases in the middle. The CDR3 is 16 residues long. The V gene's germline CDR1 is MNHEY and CDR2 SMNVEV (reference sequence).

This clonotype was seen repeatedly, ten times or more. CDR3 loop: CASSLLLKNGYTF. The CDR3 DNA reads TGTGCCAGCAGCTTACTGTTGAAGAATGGCTACACCTTC. The chain combines TRBV7-9 with TRBJ1-2; the D is unclear. CDR3 length: 13 amino acids. Germline V gene data show CDR1 as SEHNR and CDR2 as FQNEAQ (reference sequence). Deletions cut 2 bases from V and 6 bases from J, with 10 bases between.

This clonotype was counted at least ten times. The DNA of the CDR3 is TGCAGTGCTAGAGATCCCCAGGACGACAATGAGCAGTTCTTC. As protein: CSARDPQDDNEQFF. The J gene is TRBJ2-1, the V gene TRBV20-1; D unclear. CDR1 DFQATT and CDR2 SNEGSKA come from the germline V gene (reference sequence). V was pared by 0 bases and J by 5 bases, with 11 bases between. There are 14 residues in the CDR3.

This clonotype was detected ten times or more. For the CDR3, the DNA is TGTGCCAGCAGCATGGGACAGGGGAGAGGCAAAAACATTCAGTACTTC. Translating gives CASSMGQGRGKNIQYF. The rearrangement links TRBV7-2 to TRBJ2-4, with 10 bases that match TRBD1. The CDR3 consists of 16 residues. Germline V CDR1 and CDR2: SGHTA, FQGNSA. The junction had 7 bases not matched to a gene; V was cut back by 5 bases and J by 3 bases.

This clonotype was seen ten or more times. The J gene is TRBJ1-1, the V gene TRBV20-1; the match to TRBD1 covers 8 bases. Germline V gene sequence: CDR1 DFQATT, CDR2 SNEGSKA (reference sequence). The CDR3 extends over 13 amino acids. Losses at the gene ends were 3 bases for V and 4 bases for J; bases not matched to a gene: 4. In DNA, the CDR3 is TGCAGTGCTAGCGACAGGGGCAGCACTGAAGCTTTCTTT. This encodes CSASDRGSTEAFF.

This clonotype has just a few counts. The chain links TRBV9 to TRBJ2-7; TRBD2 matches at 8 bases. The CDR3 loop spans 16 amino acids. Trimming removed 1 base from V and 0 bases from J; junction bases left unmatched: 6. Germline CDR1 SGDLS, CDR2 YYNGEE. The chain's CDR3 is CASSVLAGALSYEQYF. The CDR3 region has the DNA TGTGCCAGCAGCGTACTAGCGGGCGCTCTCTCCTACGAGCAGTACTTC.

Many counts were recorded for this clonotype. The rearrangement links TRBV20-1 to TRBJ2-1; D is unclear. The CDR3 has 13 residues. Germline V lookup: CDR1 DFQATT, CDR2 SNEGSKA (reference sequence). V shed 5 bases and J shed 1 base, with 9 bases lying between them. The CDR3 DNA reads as TGCAGTGCTCCAGAGAGGTCCTACAATGAGCAGTTCTTC. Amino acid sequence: CSAPERSYNEQFF.